This T cell receptor (beta chain) was sequenced for a study of cytomegalovirus exposure and HLA in healthy donors. The PCR ran on 60 Vbeta and 13 Jbeta primers. Clones were sequenced by immunoSEQ multiplex PCR, and TCRdb holds only the in-frame ones, with some missing. The sample includes 150,000 to 200,000 clones, 70% to 90% of them seen just once. General study results and limits: According to an earlier analysis, most TCR beta V segments yielded productive rearrangements about 90% or about 30% of the time. Immune exposure information available was restricted to CMV serostatus. According to the study, some 160 TCR beta chains were cytomegalovirus-associated.

The ends lost 3 bases at V and 3 bases at J; junction bases unmatched: 5. The CDR3 consists of 14 residues. The germline CDR1 and CDR2 sequences are SGDLS and YYNGEE. Concerning this clone itself: Its antigen is unidentified.

The chain uses TRBV9 and TRBJ2-7; 8 bases agree with TRBD1. This receptor was obtained from a woman aged 30 to 39 in good health and CMV-seronegative. The source material was PBMCs. CDR3 nucleotides: TGTGCCAGCAGCGACAAAGGACAGGGCTACGAGCAGTACTTC. Encoded protein: CASSDKGQGYEQYF.